Listed below are T cell receptor beta chains from one sample, sequenced in a study of blood T cell repertoires in COVID-19. TCRdb's table, derived via immunoSEQ multiplex PCR, lists solely in-frame clones and lacks some. Counted here are some 89,000 clones, approximately 81% occurring once; the ten biggest clones make up about 4.2%. Input material: peripheral blood. These receptors were taken from a man between 60 and 75 years old with acute or convalescent COVID-19. Each CDR3 is given with its conserved first and last residue. The D gene is left open where the match is weak. The size of a clone is reported for some rows only, either as once, few or many, or as a class for expanded clones.

D: NA
J: TRBJ2-1
size: once
V: TRBV5-4
DNA: TGTGCCAGCAGCCATACCAATAGCAATGAGCAGTTCTTC
CDR3: CASSHTNSNEQFF

D: NA
J: TRBJ2-7
size: NA
V: TRBV6-5
DNA: TGTGCCAGCAGTTACGAAAACAGTATTCCCTACGAGCAGTACTTC
CDR3: CASSYENSIPYEQYF

D: TRBD1
J: TRBJ1-1
size: NA
V: TRBV9
DNA: TGTGCCAGCAGCGTAGGGGACAGGCTGAACACTGAAGCTTTCTTT
CDR3: CASSVGDRLNTEAFF

D: NA
J: TRBJ2-1
size: NA
V: TRBV5-1
DNA: TGCGCCAGCAGCCTAGATGTTTCCTACAATGAGCAGTTCTTC
CDR3: CASSLDVSYNEQFF

D: TRBD1
J: TRBJ1-2
size: NA
V: TRBV19
DNA: TGTGCCAGTAGTTCGGACAGGGTGGGTGGCTACACCTTC
CDR3: CASSSDRVGGYTF

D: TRBD1
J: TRBJ2-7
size: NA
V: TRBV18
DNA: TGTGCCAGCTCACCATCAGGGGGTATCGAGCAGTACTTC
CDR3: CASSPSGGIEQYF

D: TRBD2
J: TRBJ2-7
size: NA
V: TRBV4-1
DNA: TGCGCCAGCAGCCAAGTTCCTAGCGGGGGGGTTTACGAGCAGTACTTC
CDR3: CASSQVPSGGVYEQYF

D: NA
J: TRBJ1-4
size: NA
V: TRBV7-2
DNA: TGTGCCAGCAGCTTAGGTCCCAAGAGGGGGGAAAAACTGTTTTTT
CDR3: CASSLGPKRGEKLFF

D: NA
J: TRBJ2-2
size: NA
V: TRBV27
DNA: TGTGCCAGCAGTTTATCGTGGGGGAGGGGGGAGCTGTTTTTT
CDR3: CASSLSWGRGELFF

D: TRBD2
J: TRBJ2-3
size: NA
V: TRBV29-1
DNA: TGCAGCGTCGATGGGACTAGCGGGAAGAGCACAGATACGCAGTATTTT
CDR3: CSVDGTSGKSTDTQYF

D: NA
J: TRBJ2-5
size: NA
V: TRBV1
DNA: TGCACCAGCAGCCAAGAAGTCGGGCTAGCACAAGAGACCCAGTACTTC
CDR3: CTSSQEVGLAQETQYF

D: TRBD2
J: TRBJ2-1
size: few
V: TRBV7-8
DNA: TGTGCCAGCAGCTTACGCGAAGGGACTAGCGGGACTAATGAGCAGTTCTTC
CDR3: CASSLREGTSGTNEQFF

D: NA
J: TRBJ1-5
size: NA
V: TRBV27
DNA: TGTGCCAGCAGACAGGGTTATCAGCCCCAGCATTTT
CDR3: CASRQGYQPQHF

D: NA
J: TRBJ2-3
size: NA
V: TRBV7-8
DNA: TGTGCCAGCAGCTCCTTCGGAGCGGGTAATAGTTTTCATACAGATACGCAGTATTTT
CDR3: CASSSFGAGNSFHTDTQYF

D: TRBD1
J: TRBJ2-1
size: NA
V: TRBV15
DNA: TGTGCCACCAGCACGAACCCTCCGGGACAGGGGAAGAATGAGCAGTTCTTC
CDR3: CATSTNPPGQGKNEQFF

D: TRBD1
J: TRBJ1-2
size: once
V: TRBV28
DNA: TGTGCCAGCAGTTTAGTACCCGACAGGGTTTATGGCTACACCTTC
CDR3: CASSLVPDRVYGYTF

D: TRBD2
J: TRBJ2-3
size: once
V: TRBV30
DNA: TGTGCCTGGAGTAAACTAGCGGGGGGGCCGGATACGCAGTATTTT
CDR3: CAWSKLAGGPDTQYF

D: TRBD1
J: TRBJ1-2
size: NA
V: TRBV24-1
DNA: TGTGCCACCAGCCCCAGGGGGATTAACTATGGCTACACCTTC
CDR3: CATSPRGINYGYTF

D: TRBD1
J: TRBJ2-7
size: few
V: TRBV7-2
DNA: TGTGCCAGCAGCCTACAGGGGGCCTCCTACGAGCAGTACTTC
CDR3: CASSLQGASYEQYF

D: TRBD1
J: TRBJ1-1
size: NA
V: TRBV19
DNA: TGTGCCAGTAGACGAACACGGACAGGGGCTATGGGAGCTTTCTTT
CDR3: CASRRTRTGAMGAFF

D: NA
J: TRBJ2-7
size: NA
V: TRBV18
DNA: TGTGCCAGCTCACCAGGGCAGGGGCTCTCCTACGAGCAGTACTTC
CDR3: CASSPGQGLSYEQYF

D: NA
J: TRBJ1-1
size: NA
V: TRBV29-1
DNA: TGCAGCGTTGTACAGATGAACACTGAAGCTTTCTTT
CDR3: CSVVQMNTEAFF

D: NA
J: TRBJ1-3
size: NA
V: TRBV14
DNA: TGTGCCAGCAGCCAGGCCAACACCATATATTTT
CDR3: CASSQANTIYF

D: TRBD1
J: TRBJ2-1
size: NA
V: TRBV28
DNA: TGTGCCAGCATACGCGACCAGGGGGTCAATGAGCAGTTCTTC
CDR3: CASIRDQGVNEQFF

D: NA
J: TRBJ1-1
size: NA
V: TRBV30
DNA: TGTGCCTGGAGATCGCAGGGACTCACTGAAGCTTTCTTT
CDR3: CAWRSQGLTEAFF

D: NA
J: TRBJ2-5
size: NA
V: TRBV4-1
DNA: TGCGCCAGCAGCCAAGGGGGTGGGATGAGGGGGGAGACCCAGTACTTC
CDR3: CASSQGGGMRGETQYF

D: NA
J: TRBJ1-5
size: NA
V: TRBV15
DNA: TGTGCCACCAGCAGAGTAGGGGGGGGTAGCAATCAGCCCCAGCATTTT
CDR3: CATSRVGGGSNQPQHF

D: NA
J: TRBJ2-7
size: few
V: TRBV4-3
DNA: TGCGCCAGCAGCCAAGATTCCCAGGGATGGACCTACGAGCAGTACTTC
CDR3: CASSQDSQGWTYEQYF

D: NA
J: TRBJ1-5
size: NA
V: TRBV2
DNA: TGTGCCAGCAGTGCGGGGGCAGGGACTAGCCCCCGGAATCAGCCCCAGCATTTT
CDR3: CASSAGAGTSPRNQPQHF

D: TRBD1
J: TRBJ1-1
size: NA
V: TRBV5-4
DNA: TGTGCCAGCAGCTCGGGACAGGGGACCACTGAAGCTTTCTTT
CDR3: CASSSGQGTTEAFF

D: NA
J: TRBJ2-7
size: once
V: TRBV19
DNA: TGTGCCAGCCGAACAGGGTTTGGGCAGTACTTC
CDR3: CASRTGFGQYF

D: NA
J: TRBJ2-7
size: NA
V: TRBV6-5
DNA: TGTGCCAGCAGCCCACAGGGATTCCACGAGCAGTACTTC
CDR3: CASSPQGFHEQYF

D: TRBD1
J: TRBJ2-7
size: NA
V: TRBV2
DNA: TGTGCCAGCAGTTTGGAGGACAGGGGGCTCCGGGCCGAGCAGTACTTC
CDR3: CASSLEDRGLRAEQYF

D: NA
J: TRBJ1-3
size: NA
V: TRBV10-3
DNA: TGTGCCATCACCCAGACAGACTCTGGAAACACCATATATTTT
CDR3: CAITQTDSGNTIYF

D: TRBD1
J: TRBJ1-1
size: NA
V: TRBV18
DNA: TGTGCCAGCTCACCGGGGACAGGGACCACTGAAGCTTTCTTT
CDR3: CASSPGTGTTEAFF

D: TRBD1
J: TRBJ2-5
size: NA
V: TRBV3-1/TRBV3-2
DNA: TGTGCCAGCAGCAGACGATGGGACAGAGAAGAGACCCAGTACTTC
CDR3: CASSRRWDREETQYF

D: TRBD2
J: TRBJ2-5
size: NA
V: TRBV4-1
DNA: TGCGCCAGCAGCCAGTCTTCCCTAGCGGGGGGAATAGAGACCCAGTACTTC
CDR3: CASSQSSLAGGIETQYF

D: TRBD1
J: TRBJ1-1
size: NA
V: TRBV29-1
DNA: TGCAGCGTATCCCCCTCAGGGGGACCTGAAGCTTTCTTT
CDR3: CSVSPSGGPEAFF

D: TRBD1
J: TRBJ1-6
size: NA
V: TRBV3-1/TRBV3-2
DNA: TGTGCCAGCAGCCAAGAAGGAGGACAGGTATCACCCCTCCACTTT
CDR3: CASSQEGGQVSPLHF

D: NA
J: TRBJ2-3
size: NA
V: TRBV6-2/TRBV6-3
DNA: TGTGCCAGCAGTGACTCCCCTTTAGGAGGTACGCAGTATTTT
CDR3: CASSDSPLGGTQYF

D: NA
J: TRBJ1-2
size: NA
V: TRBV3-1/TRBV3-2
DNA: TGTGCCAGCAGCCAAGGGGACCCGGCGGGGTTGGGCTACACCTTC
CDR3: CASSQGDPAGLGYTF

D: NA
J: TRBJ1-4
size: once
V: TRBV28
DNA: TGTGCCAGCAGATGGGCCGCTGGAAAACTGTTTTTT
CDR3: CASRWAAGKLFF

D: NA
J: TRBJ2-1
size: NA
V: TRBV7-3
DNA: TGTGCCAGCAGCCCGCGGGACAGAGTGTACAATGAGCAGTTCTTC
CDR3: CASSPRDRVYNEQFF

D: NA
J: TRBJ2-4
size: NA
V: TRBV3-1/TRBV3-2
DNA: TGTGCCAGCAGCCAAGAAGACCGGGTCGCCAAAAACATTCAGTACTTC
CDR3: CASSQEDRVAKNIQYF

D: NA
J: TRBJ2-3
size: NA
V: TRBV5-6
DNA: TGTGCCAGCAGCTTGGCTGATACGCAGTATTTT
CDR3: CASSLADTQYF

D: NA
J: TRBJ1-2
size: once
V: TRBV19
DNA: TGTGCCAGTAGTCTCGATTGGGACAATTGGTATGGCTACACCTTC
CDR3: CASSLDWDNWYGYTF

D: TRBD2
J: TRBJ2-1
size: few
V: TRBV7-3
DNA: TGTGCCAGCAGTAAGGGACTAGCAGTCAATGAGCAGTTCTTC
CDR3: CASSKGLAVNEQFF

D: NA
J: TRBJ2-2
size: NA
V: TRBV9
DNA: TGTGCCAGCAGCCGAGGGTGGTCGGACACCGGGGAGCTGTTTTTT
CDR3: CASSRGWSDTGELFF

D: NA
J: TRBJ2-5
size: NA
V: TRBV28
DNA: TGTGCCAGCAGTTTACCGGGAGATAAAAAGGTAGAGACCCAGTACTTC
CDR3: CASSLPGDKKVETQYF

D: TRBD1
J: TRBJ2-7
size: NA
V: TRBV4-2
DNA: TGTGCCAGCAGCCAAGGGACAGGGCTGGGCCACGAGCAGTACTTC
CDR3: CASSQGTGLGHEQYF

D: TRBD2
J: TRBJ2-7
size: NA
V: TRBV5-1
DNA: TGCGCCAGCAGCTTTAGCGGGAGTGCCTACGAGCAGTACTTC
CDR3: CASSFSGSAYEQYF

D: NA
J: TRBJ1-6
size: once
V: TRBV5-1
DNA: TGCGCCAGCAGCTTGGTAGCAGGGATTAATTCACCCCTCCACTTT
CDR3: CASSLVAGINSPLHF

D: NA
J: TRBJ2-3
size: NA
V: TRBV6-5
DNA: TGTGCCAGCAGTTACTCGAGTCCAGATACGCAGTATTTT
CDR3: CASSYSSPDTQYF

D: NA
J: TRBJ1-1
size: NA
V: TRBV19
DNA: TGTGCCAGTAATGGGGGTCGTAGGGGGTCTTGGGAGACTGAAGCTTTCTTT
CDR3: CASNGGRRGSWETEAFF

D: NA
J: TRBJ2-6
size: NA
V: TRBV5-1
DNA: TGCGCCAGCAAGGGGTCTGGGGCCAACGTCCTGACTTTC
CDR3: CASKGSGANVLTF

D: TRBD1
J: TRBJ1-1
size: once
V: TRBV12-5
DNA: TGTGCTAGTGGTTTGGGACAGGGATATTCTGAAGCTTTCTTT
CDR3: CASGLGQGYSEAFF

D: NA
J: TRBJ2-7
size: NA
V: TRBV2
DNA: TGTGCCAGCAATGAACAGGGTTTCCACGAGCAGTACTTC
CDR3: CASNEQGFHEQYF

D: TRBD1
J: TRBJ1-2
size: NA
V: TRBV6-5
DNA: TGTGCCAGCAGGCAGGACAGGGGAGTGAGTGGCTACACCTTC
CDR3: CASRQDRGVSGYTF

D: NA
J: TRBJ1-3
size: NA
V: TRBV28
DNA: TGTGCCAGCGGAGGTAGAAGCGGAAACACCATATATTTT
CDR3: CASGGRSGNTIYF